These 18 T cell receptor beta chains came from one sample sequenced in a study of Ad26.COV2.S vaccination and SARS-CoV-2 variants. Treatment in this sample: 15 to 20 received Ad26.COV2.S at low or high dose, single or two shots; 5 received placebo; per-sample allocation not given. Samples came from day 63 after the first vaccine or placebo injection. Data came from immunoSEQ multiplex PCR; TCRdb stores just in-frame clones and leaves some out. The sample includes 300,000 to 400,000 clones, 80% to 90% of them seen just once. The material was peripheral blood, obtained in a trial of Ad26.COV2.S vaccine versus placebo. Receptors were obtained from a person between 18 and 59 years old who received the Ad26.COV2.S COVID-19 vaccine or a placebo.

V gene TRBV7-9 combines with J gene TRBJ2-1; D is perhaps TRBD2 (6 bases). V lost 5 bases, J lost 5 bases, and 16 bases lay in between. Germline V gene data show CDR1 as SEHNR and CDR2 as FQNEAQ (reference sequence). The length of the CDR3 is 15 residues. CDR3 DNA: TGTGCCAGCAGCCTAAGGTCTAGCGCCGACAATGAGCAGTTCTTC. Amino acid sequence: CASSLRSSADNEQFF.

This clone is a singleton in its sample. V and J are TRBV7-9 and TRBJ1-1, with a tentative D call TRBD1 (6 bases). CDR3 length: 16 amino acids. Deletions cut 1 base from V and 0 bases from J, with 12 bases between. Germline CDR1 SEHNR, CDR2 FQNEAQ (reference sequence). This CDR3 is CASSLDRDGMNTEAFF. Written as DNA, the CDR3 is TGTGCCAGCAGCTTAGACAGGGACGGGATGAACACTGAAGCTTTCTTT. Full variable domain (outside the CDR3, taken from reference TRBV7-9 and TRBJ1-1): DTGVSQNPRHKITKRGQNVTFRCDPISEHNRLYWYRQTLGQGPEFLTYFQNEAQLEKSRLLSDRFSAERPKGSFSTLEIQRTEQGDSAMYLCASSLDRDGMNTEAFFGQGTRLTVV.

The J gene is TRBJ2-7, the V gene TRBV5-1; tentatively, D is TRBD1 (5 bases). The CDR3 consists of 15 residues. Trimming removed 1 base at V and 2 bases at J, with 13 bases between. From germline, CDR1 is SGHRS and CDR2 YFSETQ. The CDR3 sequence: CASSLTTQDPYEQYF. The CDR3 coding sequence is TGCGCCAGCAGCTTGACCACACAGGATCCCTACGAGCAGTACTTC. The complete variable domain, with remaining parts taken from reference TRBV5-1 and TRBJ2-7, reads KAGVTQTPRYLIKTRGQQVTLSCSPISGHRSVSWYQQTPGQGLQFLFEYFSETQRNKGNFPGRFSGRQFSNSRSEMNVSTLELGDSALYLCASSLTTQDPYEQYFGPGTRLTVT.

The genes are TRBV4-3 and TRBJ1-6; 7 bases align to TRBD1. Germline lookup yields CDR1 LGHNA and CDR2 YSLEER. The CDR3 has 16 residues. The junction had 1 base not matched to a gene; V was cut back by 2 bases and J by 0 bases. This CDR3 reads CASSQRDSSYNSPLHF. CDR3 nucleotide sequence: TGCGCCAGCAGCCAACGGGACAGCTCCTATAATTCACCCCTCCACTTT.

The chain employs TRBV5-4 and TRBJ1-1; 7 bases align to TRBD1. The germline V gene has CDR1 SGHNT and CDR2 YYREEE (reference sequence). The CDR3 is made up of 14 amino acids. Trimming removed 4 bases from V and 1 base from J; junction bases left unmatched: 4. This CDR3 is CASSGTGENTEAFF. CDR3 bases: TGTGCCAGCAGCGGAACAGGGGAGAACACTGAAGCTTTCTTT.

This sequence joins TRBV14 and TRBJ2-5; 12 bases map to TRBD2. The J segment lost 2 bases and the V segment lost 4 bases, leaving 2 bases of the junction unmatched. The germline V gene has CDR1 SGHDN and CDR2 FVKESK. The CDR3 has 15 amino acids. CDR3 loop: CASSLTSGRQETQYF. The CDR3 DNA reads as TGTGCCAGCAGCCTCACTAGCGGGAGGCAAGAGACCCAGTACTTC. The whole variable domain, filled in from reference TRBV14 and TRBJ2-5, reads EAGVTQFPSHSVIEKGQTVTLRCDPISGHDNLYWYRRVMGKEIKFLLHFVKESKQDESGMPNNRFLAERTGGTYSTLKVQPAELEDSGVYFCASSLTSGRQETQYFGPGTRLLVL.

The rearrangement joins TRBV15 to TRBJ2-2; perhaps TRBD2 as D (6 bases). Germline V CDR1 and CDR2: LNHNV, YYDKDF (reference sequence). V was trimmed by 0 bases and J by 2 bases, leaving 10 bases between them. The CDR3 runs to 16 residues. CDR3 sequence reads: CATSREGGINTGELFF. The CDR3, as DNA: TGTGCCACCAGCAGAGAGGGCGGGATAAACACCGGGGAGCTGTTTTTT. The full variable domain, in which reference TRBV15 and TRBJ2-2 provide the parts outside the CDR3, is DAMVIQNPRYQVTQFGKPVTLSCSQTLNHNVMYWYQQKSSQAPKLLFHYYDKDFNNEADTPDNFQSRRPNTSFCFLDIRSPGLGDTAMYLCATSREGGINTGELFFGEGSRLTVL.

The chain joins TRBV6-6 to TRBJ2-5; D is perhaps TRBD1 (6 bases). The CDR3 is 17 amino acids. Deletions cut 5 bases from V and 2 bases from J, with 21 bases between. CDR1 and CDR2 (germline): MNHNY, SVGAGI (reference sequence). This CDR3 is CASSRDIEIVGQETQYF. CDR3 bases: TGTGCCAGCAGTCGGGACATAGAGATTGTAGGACAAGAGACCCAGTACTTC.

This rearrangement joins TRBV20-1 to TRBJ1-1; unclear D gene. The length of the CDR3 is 11 residues. The germline gives CDR1 DFQATT, CDR2 SNEGSKA (reference sequence). The V end was cut by 6 bases, the J end by 4 bases, with 9 bases between. In nucleotides, the CDR3 is TGCAGTGCACACGTAGGCACTGAAGCTTTCTTT. It translates to CSAHVGTEAFF.

This clone was observed once. The chain uses TRBV29-1 and TRBJ1-4; TRBD1 is a possible D gene (6 bases). CDR1 is SQVTM and CDR2 is ANQGSEA in the germline V gene. The CDR3 is made up of 15 amino acids. Trimming pared 6 bases from V and 2 bases from J, leaving 16 bases between. CDR3 nucleotides: TGCAGCGTCACAGGGACCTGGGCGACTAATGAAAAACTGTTTTTT. Translated: CSVTGTWATNEKLFF.

The chain has TRBV4-1 and TRBJ2-1; unclear D gene. Trimming stripped 0 bases from V and 0 bases from J, with 6 bases between. Germline CDR1 MGHRA, CDR2 YSYEKL. The CDR3 is 15 residues long. The CDR3 region is CASSQEGFSYNEQFF. The CDR3 DNA follows: TGCGCCAGCAGCCAAGAAGGTTTCTCCTACAATGAGCAGTTCTTC.

This clone appeared once. The V and J genes are TRBV7-3 and TRBJ2-1; possible D gene TRBD1, 6 bases. CDR3 length: 17 residues. The germline V and J ends were trimmed by 2 bases and 0 bases, with 14 bases remaining between them. The V gene's germline CDR1 is SGHTA and CDR2 FQGTGA. The CDR3 DNA follows: TGTGCCAGCAGCTTAGGGGGCGGGCGGAACTCCTACAATGAGCAGTTCTTC. Translated: CASSLGGGRNSYNEQFF.

V usage is TRBV4-1 and J usage is TRBJ1-2; maybe TRBD1 (6 bases). The germline CDR1 and CDR2 sequences are MGHRA and YSYEKL. The CDR3 sequence is 17 residues long. V shed 5 bases and J shed 1 base, with 20 bases lying between them. CDR3 residues: CASSGPVGQPINYGYTF. CDR3 coding DNA: TGCGCCAGCAGCGGCCCTGTGGGACAACCGATTAACTATGGCTACACCTTC.

V and J are TRBV7-9 and TRBJ1-1; TRBD1 matches 7 bases. The CDR3 runs to 13 residues. V was clipped by 5 bases and J by 6 bases; unmatched bases: 6. Germline V lookup: CDR1 SEHNR, CDR2 FQNEAQ (reference sequence). CDR3 sequence reads: CASSIQGGAEAFF. The CDR3 nucleotides are TGTGCCAGCAGCATCCAGGGGGGCGCTGAAGCTTTCTTT.

The chain couples TRBV15 to TRBJ2-2; D is perhaps TRBD1 (5 bases). CDR3 length equals 15 residues. Looked up from germline, CDR1 is LNHNV and CDR2 is YYDKDF (reference sequence). The V and J ends lost 5 bases and 4 bases respectively, with 14 bases between them. The CDR3 nucleotides are TGTGCCACCAGCCCCGGACACCCGAGCACCGGGGAGCTGTTTTTT. This gives the protein CATSPGHPSTGELFF. Full variable domain (missing parts from reference TRBV15 and TRBJ2-2): DAMVIQNPRYQVTQFGKPVTLSCSQTLNHNVMYWYQQKSSQAPKLLFHYYDKDFNNEADTPDNFQSRRPNTSFCFLDIRSPGLGDTAMYLCATSPGHPSTGELFFGEGSRLTVL.

This clone was detected a few times. The chain recombines TRBV28 with TRBJ1-2; D possibly corresponds to TRBD1 (5 bases). The CDR3 is 11 amino acids. V lost 3 bases to trimming and J lost 7 bases, with 6 bases between them. Germline V lookup: CDR1 MDHEN, CDR2 SYDVKM. CDR3: CASSLGTGYTF. In DNA, the CDR3 is TGTGCCAGCAGTTTGGGGACTGGCTACACCTTC.

The gene calls are TRBV27 and TRBJ1-5; D is perhaps TRBD1 (6 bases). Deletions cut 6 bases from V and 1 base from J, with 16 bases between. Germline V gene data show CDR1 as MNHEY and CDR2 as SMNVEV (reference sequence). The CDR3 is 16 residues long. CDR3 nucleotides: TGTGCCAGCAGGGCTACAGGGAACGGGAGCAATCAGCCCCAGCATTTT. Protein product: CASRATGNGSNQPQHF.

V is TRBV5-1 and J is TRBJ2-7; 9 nucleotides line up with TRBD1. Germline V gives CDR1 SGHRS, CDR2 YFSETQ. The CDR3 covers 16 residues. The trim removed 0 bases at V and 3 bases at J, leaving 7 bases unmatched. The CDR3 region has the DNA TGCGCCAGCAGCTTGGTGGGGACAGGGATCGTCTACGAGCAGTACTTC. Its translation is CASSLVGTGIVYEQYF.